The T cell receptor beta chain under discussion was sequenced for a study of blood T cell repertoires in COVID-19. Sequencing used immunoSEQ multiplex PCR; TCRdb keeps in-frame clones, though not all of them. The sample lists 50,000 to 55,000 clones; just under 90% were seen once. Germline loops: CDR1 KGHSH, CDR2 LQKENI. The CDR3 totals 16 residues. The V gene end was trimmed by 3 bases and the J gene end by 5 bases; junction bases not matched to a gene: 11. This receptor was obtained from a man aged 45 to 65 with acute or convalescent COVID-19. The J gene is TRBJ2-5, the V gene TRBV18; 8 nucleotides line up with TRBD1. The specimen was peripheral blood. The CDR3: CASSPIDRGPAETQYF. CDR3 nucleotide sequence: TGTGCCAGCTCACCGATTGACAGGGGACCAGCTGAGACCCAGTACTTC. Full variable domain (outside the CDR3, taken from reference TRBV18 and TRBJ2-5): NAGVMQNPRHLVRRRGQEARLRCSPMKGHSHVYWYRQLPEEGLKFMVYLQKENIIDESGMPKERFSAEFPKEGPSILRIQQVVRGDSAAYFCASSPIDRGPAETQYFGPGTRLLVL.